The clone carrying this T cell receptor beta chain was counted a few times. In the study's own analysis: Amplified reference gene primers provided the basis for estimating nucleated cell counts. Sequencing used immunoSEQ multiplex PCR; TCRdb keeps in-frame clones, though not all of them. The V and J calls and the clone size are those of that table, but D and trimming were determined from the DNA. This sample has approximately 140,000 clones, with roughly 80% found just once. Recruits, aged roughly 18 to 95 years, lived in 20 to 30 US areas. The CDR3 spans 15 residues. CDR1 and CDR2 (germline): LGHDT, YNNKEL (reference sequence). The ends lost 0 bases at V and 4 bases at J; junction bases unmatched: 6. This sample was included in a study of blood T cell repertoires in COVID-19. About the study: Sample material is recorded as cDNA or gDNA derived from T cells, B-cell-depleted T cells, or PBMCs.

The sample comprised PBMCs or T cells enriched from blood (not recorded which). This TCR derives from a man between 40 and 49 years old with acute COVID-19. The rearrangement uses TRBV3-1 (or the pseudogene TRBV3-2) and TRBJ2-7; TRBD1 aligns across 7 bases. CDR3 sequence (DNA): TGTGCCAGCAGCCAAGATGCAGGGGGTGGATACGAGCAGTACTTC. It encodes CASSQDAGGGYEQYF.